This T cell receptor (beta chain) emerged from a study of identical twins' blood T cells. Each CDR3 protein is one row after TCRdb ran MiXCR on the 5' RACE reads. The repertoire holds 350,000 to 400,000 distinct CDR3 sequences, with roughly 31% as singletons. This clonotype turned up a few times. The CDR3 runs 16 residues. V was cut by 0 bases and J by 0 bases, with 6 bases left in between. The germline V gene encodes CDR1 MNHEY and CDR2 SVGAGI. The sequencing sample was made of PBMCs. This TCR derives from a woman aged 18 to 55 in good health. This chain uses TRBV6-5 with TRBJ1-6, with D possibly matching TRBD1 (5 bases). The CDR3 DNA reads as TGTGCCAGCAGTTACTCAGGGGCCTCCTATAATTCACCCCTCCACTTT. Its protein is CASSYSGASYNSPLHF.